Listed below are T cell receptor beta chains from one sample, sequenced in a study of HIV-infected patients and healthy controls. Each CDR3 protein is one row after TCRdb ran MiXCR on the 5' RACE reads. The sample includes under 20,000 distinct CDR3 sequences, around 5.5% of them seen just once. Sample: blood. The receptors shown here come from an adult in good health. The CDR3 runs from the conserved cysteine through the conserved F or W. The D gene is left open where the match is weak. Clone size, where shown, is once, few, many, or a class for clones that have expanded.

clone_size	d_call	v_call	j_call	cdr3_nt	cdr3_aa
medium-sized	.	TRBV12-3/TRBV12-4	TRBJ2-7	TGTGCCAGCAGTTTCGCACAGGGATACGAGCAGTACTTC	CASSFAQGYEQYF
many	TRBD2	TRBV29-1	TRBJ2-1	TGCAGCGTGTCGACTAGCGGGGGTGGTGCCTACAATGAGCAGTTCTTC	CSVSTSGGGAYNEQFF
.	.	TRBV10-3	TRBJ2-7	TGTGCCATCAGTGAAGGACACGAGCAGTACTTC	CAISEGHEQYF
many	.	TRBV6-4	TRBJ2-6	TGTGCCAGCAGTGAGCGGGACAGCTCTGGGGCCAACGTCCTGACTTTC	CASSERDSSGANVLTF
medium-sized	.	TRBV7-2	TRBJ1-5	TGTGCCAGCAGCTTAGTTGGCAGGTCCCCTAATAGCAATCAGCCCCAGCATTTT	CASSLVGRSPNSNQPQHF
many	.	TRBV3-1	TRBJ1-6	TGTGCCAGCACCCTGGACATGAGGTTCGATTCACCCCTCCACTTT	CASTLDMRFDSPLHF
medium-sized	.	TRBV6-2/TRBV6-3	TRBJ2-7	TGTGCCAGCAGCCCTACAGAGTCCTACGAGCAGTACTTC	CASSPTESYEQYF
many	TRBD2	TRBV30	TRBJ2-1	TGTGCCTGGAGTCGATCATTAGCGGGGGGCCTGAATAATGAGCAGTTCTTC	CAWSRSLAGGLNNEQFF
many	.	TRBV5-1	TRBJ2-7	TGCGCCAGCAGCTCAAGGGGGGACTTCTACGAGCAGTACTTC	CASSSRGDFYEQYF
medium-sized	.	TRBV10-3	TRBJ2-6	TGTGCCATCAGTGAGTCGTCGGCGGGGTCTAGCTCTGGGGCCAACGTCCTGACTTTC	CAISESSAGSSSGANVLTF
.	.	TRBV5-1	TRBJ1-4	TGCGCCAGCAGCTTGGAAAGGGCAACTAATGAAAAACTGTCTTTT	CASSLERATNEKLSF
many	.	TRBV19	TRBJ1-4	TGTGCCAGTAGTATCATCAGGGGAACAACTAATGAAAAACTGTTTTTT	CASSIIRGTTNEKLFF
many	TRBD2	TRBV4-1	TRBJ2-1	TGCGCCAGCAGCCGGAGTCTAGCGGGGGGGAACTCCGATGAGCAGTTCTTC	CASSRSLAGGNSDEQFF
few	.	TRBV18	TRBJ2-1	TGTGCCAGCTCACGAGCCGAAAGTCCCACACACAATGAGCAGTTCTTC	CASSRAESPTHNEQFF
medium-sized	.	TRBV29-1	TRBJ2-3	TGCAGCGTTGAATACCGTCCCGAGGGGCCAGATACGCAGTATTTT	CSVEYRPEGPDTQYF
many	.	TRBV7-3	TRBJ2-7	TGTGCCAGCAGCTTAACAGGACAGAGGGCCTCCGAGCAGTACTTC	CASSLTGQRASEQYF
many	.	TRBV28	TRBJ2-7	TGTGCCAGCATTTCCCAACGGGGAGCATCGTCCTACGAGCAGTACTTC	CASISQRGASSYEQYF
many	.	TRBV18	TRBJ2-3	TGTGCCAGCTCACCTGGGACTCTTGGTAGCACAGATACGCAGTATTTT	CASSPGTLGSTDTQYF
many	.	TRBV12-3/TRBV12-4	TRBJ1-2	TGTGCCAGCAGTTTAGTCCGGGACTATGGCTACACCTTC	CASSLVRDYGYTF
.	.	TRBV9	TRBJ1-5	TGTGCCAGCAGCGTAGGGTTTGATCAGCCCCAGCATTTT	CASSVGFDQPQHF
many	TRBD1	TRBV29-1	TRBJ1-2	TGCAGCGTTACCGGGGGACAGGGCTGGTATGGCTACACCTTC	CSVTGGQGWYGYTF
many	TRBD2	TRBV20-1	TRBJ2-4	TGCAGTGCCCGATTCGCCCCGGGGCGGGGGGCCAAAAACATTCAGTACTTC	CSARFAPGRGAKNIQYF
.	.	TRBV30	TRBJ1-1	TGTGCCTGGAGTGTAAATATCGGCCTTGAAGCTTTCTTT	CAWSVNIGLEAFF
many	.	TRBV25-1	TRBJ2-7	TGTGCCAGCAGTGACTACTACGAGCAGTACTTC	CASSDYYEQYF
many	.	TRBV9	TRBJ1-1	TGTGCCAGCAGCGCGGACAACATGAACACTGAAGCTTTCTTT	CASSADNMNTEAFF
many	.	TRBV28	TRBJ1-6	TGTGCCAGCAGTTTCGGGGATTCACCCCTCCACTTT	CASSFGDSPLHF
many	.	TRBV6-5	TRBJ2-1	TGTGCCAGCAGTAGTAACGGTGGATTGTACAATGAGCAGTTCTTC	CASSSNGGLYNEQFF
many	.	TRBV19	TRBJ2-1	TGTGCCAGTAGTTCTGACCGAGGATATTCCTACAATGAGCAGTTCTTC	CASSSDRGYSYNEQFF
.	TRBD1	TRBV4-1	TRBJ2-3	TGCGCCAGCAGCCAAGGGGACAGCTCCACAGATACGCAGTATTTT	CASSQGDSSTDTQYF
many	TRBD1	TRBV20-1	TRBJ2-7	TGCAGTGCTCCCATCTGGGACAGGTCATCCTACGAGCAGTACTTC	CSAPIWDRSSYEQYF
many	.	TRBV19	TRBJ1-5	TGTGCCAGCCAATACTCGGGTATTCCCAATCAGCCCCAGCATTTT	CASQYSGIPNQPQHF
many	.	TRBV5-5	TRBJ1-2	TGTGCCAGCAGCAGCTGGGGGGGTGGCTACACCTTC	CASSSWGGGYTF
many	.	TRBV6-5	TRBJ2-7	TGTGCCAGCAGTTACTCGGCCCTAAGGGGGTACGAGCAGTACTTC	CASSYSALRGYEQYF
medium-sized	.	TRBV2	TRBJ2-3	TGTGCCAGCAGTGGTCCCCCGACAGATACGCAGTATTTT	CASSGPPTDTQYF
many	TRBD1	TRBV25-1	TRBJ1-5	TGTGCCAGCAGTACCGCAACAGGGGCTCAGCCCCAGCATTTT	CASSTATGAQPQHF
many	TRBD1	TRBV27	TRBJ1-4	TGTGCCAGCAGTCCCGACAGGGCTTTCCGCGAAAAACTGTTTTTT	CASSPDRAFREKLFF
many	TRBD2	TRBV5-4	TRBJ2-5	TGTGCCAGCAGCCCTGGACTAGCGGGGGGGCCAGAGACCCAGTACTTC	CASSPGLAGGPETQYF
many	.	TRBV13	TRBJ2-4	TGTGCCAGCAGCCCCACGTCTGAAGGGACCTTAGCCAAAAACATTCAGTACTTC	CASSPTSEGTLAKNIQYF
many	.	TRBV7-2	TRBJ2-3	TGTGCCAGCAGCTTAGTGAATTGGGCTAGCACAGATACGCAGTATTTT	CASSLVNWASTDTQYF
many	.	TRBV5-1	TRBJ1-1	TGCGCCAGCAGCTTGGGGGGGGGAAAAGACCAAGCTTTCTTT	CASSLGGGKDQAFF
many	TRBD2	TRBV6-5	TRBJ2-1	TGTGCCAGCAGTGTGCTAGCGGGGGACTACAATGAGCAGTTCTTC	CASSVLAGDYNEQFF
many	.	TRBV27	TRBJ1-2	TGTGCCAGCAGTCCACGTTTGAGGACCGAAAGAGGGGGAGATTTAGTAAGCTATGGCTACACCTTC	CASSPRLRTERGGDLVSYGYTF
many	.	TRBV29-1	TRBJ2-5	TGCAGCGTTGAAGAAAACAGCCAAGAGACCCAGTACTTC	CSVEENSQETQYF
many	.	TRBV7-9	TRBJ2-7	TGTGCCAGCAGCCCTAGGGGTGGGGGGACAGCCTTCCCCTACGAGCAGTACTTC	CASSPRGGGTAFPYEQYF
many	.	TRBV5-5	TRBJ2-7	TGTGCCAGCAGCTTAAACACCTACGAGCAGTACTTC	CASSLNTYEQYF
many	TRBD2	TRBV18	TRBJ2-3	TGTGCCAGCTCAAATAGCGGGGGTGCCGGAGATACGCAGTATTTT	CASSNSGGAGDTQYF
many	.	TRBV21-1	TRBJ2-7	TGTGCCAGCAGCAAATTGGGACAGGGGGACCCCTACGAGCAGTACTTC	CASSKLGQGDPYEQYF
.	TRBD1	TRBV29-1	TRBJ2-1	TGCAGCGTTAAAGGACAGGGGAGGTTGAACTCCTACAATGAGCAGTTCTTC	CSVKGQGRLNSYNEQFF
many	.	TRBV29-1	TRBJ2-1	TGCAGCGTTGAAGATCGAGCTAAACTGTACAATGAGCAGTTCTTC	CSVEDRAKLYNEQFF
many	TRBD2	TRBV4-2	TRBJ2-3	TGTGCCAGCAGCCAGGGACTAGCGGGGGGGCCAGATACGCAGTATTTT	CASSQGLAGGPDTQYF
medium-sized	TRBD1	TRBV2	TRBJ2-7	TGTGCCAGCAGCCGGGACAGAGGCTACGAGCAGTACTTC	CASSRDRGYEQYF
many	TRBD2	TRBV5-5	TRBJ2-3	TGTGCCAGCAGCCAACCGAGGACTAGCGGAAACACAGATACGCAGTATTTT	CASSQPRTSGNTDTQYF